The rows below give T cell receptor beta chains drawn from one sample of a study of post-analysis software for immune sequencing data. TCRdb fed the PCR reads into MiXCR, producing one record per CDR3 protein. The table records a few hundred thousand distinct CDR3 sequences, 30% to 45% of them present only once. The specimen was blood. Source of these receptors: a girl aged 5 to 17 with multiple sclerosis. Both conserved end residues are part of each CDR3. The order of the fields is D gene, V gene, clone size, J gene, CDR3 protein, CDR3 DNA. D genes are given only for firm matches. Size is omitted from some rows. Given values are once, few, many or a class for expanded clones.

>TRBD2|TRBV5-1|few|TRBJ2-7
CASRLAGGPTFEQYF
TGCGCCAGCAGACTAGCGGGAGGGCCTACGTTCGAGCAGTACTTC
>.|TRBV5-1|many|TRBJ2-7
CASSPGRGYEQYF
TGCGCCAGCAGCCCGGGACGGGGCTACGAGCAGTACTTC
>.|TRBV5-1|few|TRBJ2-7
CASSHRSYNEQYF
TGCGCCAGCAGTCACCGCTCCTACAATGAGCAGTACTTC
>.|TRBV4-2|once|TRBJ2-2
CASRHLTGDTGELFF
TGTGCCAGCAGGCATCTTACAGGTGACACCGGGGAGCTGTTTTTT
>TRBD1|TRBV6-6|.|TRBJ2-1
CASSLGQARNEQFF
TGTGCCAGCTCCCTTGGACAGGCGAGGAATGAGCAGTTCTTC
>.|TRBV28|.|TRBJ1-5
CASRQGSDNQPQHF
TGTGCCAGCAGACAGGGAAGTGACAATCAGCCCCAGCATTTT
>.|TRBV5-6|.|TRBJ1-1
CAGSLPQTAFLTNTEAFF
TGTGCCGGCAGCTTGCCTCAAACAGCCTTCCTAACGAACACTGAAGCTTTCTTT
>.|TRBV28|many|TRBJ2-1
CATLPGALGNEQFF
TGTGCCACCCTCCCCGGGGCCCTCGGGAATGAGCAGTTCTTC
>TRBD2|TRBV28|few|TRBJ2-1
CASSLTGGLAGYNEQFF
TGTGCCAGCAGTTTAACCGGGGGACTAGCGGGCTACAATGAGCAGTTCTTC
>.|TRBV7-9|.|TRBJ1-5
CASGPSGTGFSNQPQHF
TGTGCCAGCGGCCCTAGCGGGACGGGTTTTAGCAATCAGCCCCAGCATTTT
>TRBD2|TRBV5-1|many|TRBJ2-1
CASSLVLAGRGNEQFF
TGCGCCAGCAGCTTGGTGCTAGCGGGAAGGGGCAATGAGCAGTTCTTC
>.|TRBV6-6|.|TRBJ1-2
CASIQTTGRGYGYTF
TGTGCCAGCATCCAAACCACAGGCAGGGGCTATGGCTACACCTTC
>.|TRBV4-3|.|TRBJ2-7
CASSQSLDFAEQYF
TGCGCCAGCAGCCAATCCCTGGACTTCGCCGAGCAGTACTTC
>TRBD2|TRBV10-3|.|TRBJ2-2
CAISGTSDGGELFF
TGTGCCATCAGTGGGACTAGCGACGGCGGGGAGCTGTTTTTT
>TRBD1|TRBV7-9|many|TRBJ2-1
CAIPGGDEQFF
TGTGCCATCCCAGGGGGCGATGAGCAGTTCTTC
>.|TRBV9|many|TRBJ1-2
CASSVGPEGGYGYTF
TGTGCCAGCAGCGTAGGTCCGGAAGGGGGGTATGGCTACACCTTC
>.|TRBV3-1|many|TRBJ1-1
CASSQSGAEAFF
TGTGCCAGCAGCCAATCAGGGGCTGAAGCTTTCTTT
>TRBD2|TRBV20-1|.|TRBJ2-1
CSAGDVALAGGLSEDEQFF
TGCAGTGCTGGAGATGTGGCACTAGCGGGGGGGCTGTCAGAGGATGAGCAGTTCTTC
>.|TRBV7-8|many|TRBJ1-4
CASSLVGDATNEKLFF
TGTGCCAGCAGCTTAGTTGGGGATGCAACTAATGAAAAACTGTTTTTT
>.|TRBV5-4|.|TRBJ1-2
CASRTHRTANYGYTF
TGTGCCAGCAGGACTCACCGGACAGCTAACTATGGCTACACCTTC
>.|TRBV24-1|many|TRBJ2-3
CATSDPTQGGAADTQYF
TGTGCCACCAGTGATCCCACCCAAGGCGGAGCGGCGGATACGCAGTATTTT
>.|TRBV9|many|TRBJ2-1
CASSVEASRQHEQFF
TGTGCCAGCAGCGTAGAGGCTAGCCGACAACATGAGCAGTTCTTC
>.|TRBV12-3/TRBV12-4|.|TRBJ2-1
CASSYRTTVSSYNEQFF
TGTGCCAGCAGTTACAGGACAACGGTCTCCTCCTACAATGAGCAGTTCTTC
>TRBD1|TRBV7-2|.|TRBJ1-6
CASSPRQGAGSPLHF
TGTGCCAGCAGCCCTAGACAGGGGGCTGGATCACCCCTCCACTTT
>.|TRBV5-1|many|TRBJ2-1
CASSLEGSSYNEQFF
TGTGCCAGCAGCTTAGAGGGTTCGTCCTACAATGAGCAGTTCTTC
>.|TRBV21-1|few|TRBJ2-6
CATVWRTGAFSGANVLTF
TGTGCCACTGTTTGGAGGACGGGGGCCTTCTCTGGGGCCAACGTCCTGACTTTC
>TRBD1|TRBV11-1|many|TRBJ2-4
CASSETGGENIQYF
TGTGCCAGCAGCGAGACAGGGGGCGAAAACATTCAGTACTTC
>TRBD2|TRBV10-3|many|TRBJ2-1
CAIQEAGGPQYEQFF
TGTGCCATCCAGGAAGCGGGGGGGCCGCAATATGAGCAGTTCTTC
>.|TRBV5-1|.|TRBJ2-3
CASSLNNPFTDTQYF
TGCGCCAGCAGCTTGAACAATCCTTTCACAGATACGCAGTATTTT
>.|TRBV5-1|once|TRBJ2-4
CASSSTGYWQYF
TGCGCCAGCAGCTCTACAGGGTATTGGCAGTACTTC
>TRBD1|TRBV5-1|.|TRBJ1-2
CASSLGQGAEGYGYTF
TGCGCCAGCAGCCTGGGACAGGGGGCAGAGGGCTATGGCTACACCTTC
>.|TRBV7-9|.|TRBJ2-7
CASSPTGTSRSYEQYF
TGTGCCAGCAGCCCTACCGGGACATCACGCTCCTACGAGCAGTACTTC
>.|TRBV12-3/TRBV12-4|.|TRBJ2-3
CASSLDQRGKADAQYF
TGTGCCAGCAGTTTAGATCAGAGGGGAAAGGCAGATGCGCAGTATTTT
>.|TRBV5-1|few|TRBJ2-2
CASSLKENTGELFF
TGCGCCAGCAGCTTAAAGGAGAACACCGGGGAGCTGTTTTTT
>.|TRBV14|.|TRBJ1-6
CASSQDFFGHSCNSPLHF
TGTGCCAGCAGCCAAGATTTTTTCGGCCATTCCTGTAATTCACCCCTCCACTTT
>.|TRBV5-6|.|TRBJ2-5
CASSLGGLNEQYF
TGTGCCAGCAGCTTGGGAGGGTTAAATGAGCAGTACTTC
>.|TRBV4-1|many|TRBJ1-1
CASSRMDLTMNTEAFF
TGCGCCAGCAGCCGGATGGACTTGACCATGAACACTGAAGCTTTCTTT
>.|TRBV30|.|TRBJ1-2
CAWTQSSFGGYTF
TGTGCCTGGACTCAAAGTTCATTCGGCGGCTACACCTTC
>.|TRBV6-6|.|TRBJ1-5
CATKGVSNQPQHF
TGTGCCACCAAAGGGGTTAGCAATCAGCCCCAGCATTTT
>TRBD1|TRBV6-2/TRBV6-3|many|TRBJ2-7
CASSYLDRDEQYF
TGTGCCAGCAGTTACTTGGACAGGGACGAGCAGTACTTC
>.|TRBV12-5|.|TRBJ1-2
CASGLTDYGYTF
TGTGCTAGTGGTTTGACAGATTATGGCTACACCTTC
>TRBD2|TRBV4-2|.|TRBJ2-3
CASSQPTSGRQDTQYF
TGTGCCAGCAGCCAACCTACTAGCGGGAGGCAAGATACGCAGTATTTT
>.|TRBV5-1|.|TRBJ2-3
CASSYLVGITDTQYF
TGCGCCAGCAGCTATCTAGTTGGGATCACAGATACGCAGTATTTT